These T cell receptor beta chains were read from a single sample in a study of monozygotic twins with cystic fibrosis. Assay: immunoSEQ multiplex PCR; the TCRdb copy retains only in-frame clones and omits some. The sample lists under 25,000 clones; less than 98% were seen once. Sequencing used blood. Receptors originate from a girl aged 5 to 17 with cystic fibrosis. Each CDR3 is given without its conserved first and last residue.

v_call cdr3_aa
TRBV9 ASSAHPGVVYEQY
TRBV9 ASSVDPLGDTEAF
TRBV19 AIRGTNDSYEQY
TRBV6-1 ASSIISVAGNTIY
TRBV5-1 ASSLSGTVNYGYT
TRBV2 ASSQRRNEKLF
TRBV5-4 ASSETSGRALAKNIQY
TRBV27 ASSPGRGSGNTIY
TRBV7-8 ASTVGGGNQPQH
TRBV25-1 ASSEPGQGYTDTQY
TRBV25-1 ASSEDTGELF
TRBV15 ATSREQGNYEQY
TRBV27 ASSQKSTTEAF
TRBV2 ASGHPNTEAF
TRBV19 ASSGAGHNQPQH
TRBV9 ASSVQYEGINEQF
TRBV19 ASTAAAREAF
TRBV25-1 ASSVYNEQF
TRBV14 ASSGQNRDNAF
TRBV11-2 ASSLSGGVAETQY
TRBV30 AWSDSFYGYT
TRBV7-9 ASQGVGDLSTDTQY
TRBV5-1 ASSLAGGFGLSGERGNQPQH
TRBV29-1 TSLVEQY
TRBV10-3 ASRGPQGNEQF
TRBV5-4 ASSLARESDTQY
TRBV29-1 SVETGPSYNEQF
TRBV2 ASTPGLTGELF
TRBV28 ASSGTDLYEQY
TRBV11-1 ASSFTSGDTGELF
TRBV15 ATSRDTAGGDTEAF
TRBV7-9 ASSLGERTGPNYGYT
TRBV18 ASSRLGRDQPQH
TRBV14 ASSADPHGYT
TRBV18 ASSQGQGAYNQPQH
TRBV27 ASSMTGSVGPDTQY
TRBV9 ASSALTGYGYT
TRBV7-8 ASTPGLVLNEQF
TRBV10-3 AISGAPDGYT
TRBV29-1 SVPAFLETQY
TRBV4-2 ASSQDGQRLNPKVQPQH
TRBV30 AWSEGTSGRAKAYEQY
TRBV7-2 ASSLGTGLNQPQH
TRBV30 AWSGPGQVQFTEQF
TRBV29-1 SVGAGHSTDTQY
TRBV4-1 ASSQGSQRGYGYT
TRBV9 ASSIRGLVDTQY
TRBV28 ASSLIGQGSGYT
TRBV9 ASSAGTSGDTQY
TRBV6-5 ASSTLAGANNEQF